This passage covers 13 T cell receptor beta chains from one sample sequenced in a study of a mutant IDH1 vaccine in newly diagnosed glioma. Time point: week 23, last vaccination. One vaccine dose held 300 ug of mutant IDH1 20-mer peptide and came with topical imiquimod. Measured with immunoSEQ multiplex PCR; TCRdb has only the in-frame clones, and not every one. This table has under 14,000 clones, about 91% appearing once. Antigens for these TCRs are unknown. Specimen: PBMCs, collected from a glioma patient whose treatment included an IDH1 peptide vaccine. All receptors derive from a woman aged 40 to 55 with glioma. Some clones in this sample may be carry-over from other donors' samples.

The chain joins TRBV11-2 to TRBJ2-3; 14 bases align to TRBD2. Looked up from germline, CDR1 is SGHAT and CDR2 is FQNNGV. The CDR3 has 16 residues. J gave up 6 bases and V 2 bases, and 4 bases lay outside the gene matches. This CDR3 is CASSLLGLAGADTQYF. For the CDR3, the DNA is TGTGCCAGCAGCTTACTGGGACTAGCGGGAGCGGATACGCAGTATTTT. Drawing the rest from reference TRBV11-2 and TRBJ2-3, the complete variable domain is EAGVAQSPRYKIIEKRQSVAFWCNPISGHATLYWYQQILGQGPKLLIQFQNNGVVDDSQLPKDRFSAERLKGVDSTLKIQPAKLEDSAVYLCASSLLGLAGADTQYFGPGTRLTVL.

The chain recombines TRBV5-1 with TRBJ2-2, with no clear D. The CDR3 runs to 16 residues. CDR1 SGHRS and CDR2 YFSETQ come from the germline V gene. Trimming left V 2 bases short and J 0 bases short, with 11 bases between. The CDR3 spells CASSLTPNANTGELFF. CDR3 DNA: TGCGCCAGCAGCTTAACACCCAACGCGAACACCGGGGAGCTGTTTTTT.

The rearrangement joins TRBV7-9 to TRBJ2-5; TRBD2 matches at 7 bases. Looked up from germline, CDR1 is SEHNR and CDR2 is FQNEAQ (reference sequence). The junction had 17 bases not matched to a gene; V was cut back by 5 bases and J by 5 bases. The CDR3 consists of 17 residues. CDR3 loop: CASSPHLSAGPHETQYF. DNA for the CDR3: TGTGCCAGCAGCCCCCACTTATCAGCGGGGCCCCACGAGACCCAGTACTTC.

CDR3 residues: CASSAPLGTSGGDTQYF. The CDR3 bases are TGCGCCAGCAGCGCTCCTCTCGGGACTAGCGGGGGGGATACGCAGTATTTT. The V call is TRBV4-1, the J call TRBJ2-3, with 15 positions matching TRBD2. In germline, CDR1 is MGHRA, CDR2 YSYEKL. V shed 5 bases and J 6 bases; nucleotides not matched to a gene: 9. The CDR3 is 17 residues long.

This rearrangement joins TRBV5-5 to TRBJ2-1, with D perhaps TRBD1 or TRBD2 (6 bases each). V lost 4 bases and J lost 4, with 18 bases in between. Germline V gene sequence: CDR1 SGHKS, CDR2 YYEKEE (reference sequence). The CDR3 consists of 16 residues. The CDR3 loop is CASSPGEVDLYNEQFF. The CDR3 bases are TGTGCCAGCAGCCCAGGGGAGGTAGATCTTTACAATGAGCAGTTCTTC.

The chain combines TRBV19 with TRBJ1-3; unclear D gene. The CDR3 is 13 amino acids. V was trimmed by 3 bases and J by 4 bases, leaving 7 bases between them. Germline values: CDR1 LNHDA, CDR2 SQIVND (reference sequence). CDR3 residues: CASSMTEGNTIYF. The CDR3 DNA is TGTGCCAGTAGTATGACGGAAGGAAACACCATATATTTT.

V and J are TRBV5-8 and TRBJ1-2, with TRBD1 matching 10 bases. The CDR3 is made up of 14 amino acids. The V gene end was trimmed by 4 bases and the J gene end by 7 bases; junction bases not matched to a gene: 7. Germline V gene data show CDR1 as SGHTS and CDR2 as YDEGEE. In nucleotides, the CDR3 is TGTGCCAGCAGCCTCCGGGACAGGGGAGGTGGCTACACCTTC. This codes for CASSLRDRGGGYTF.

This clone was seen just once. The gene calls are TRBV5-6 and TRBJ2-5; D possibly corresponds to TRBD2 (6 bases). The CDR3 has 16 amino acids. Germline CDR1 is SGHDT and CDR2 is YYEEEE. V lost 0 bases to trimming and J lost 8 bases, with 20 bases between them. The CDR3 spells CASSLADGGFKRTQYF. The CDR3 region has the DNA TGTGCCAGCAGCTTGGCCGATGGAGGGTTCAAGAGAACCCAGTACTTC.

The chain has TRBV7-6 and TRBJ2-7, with 13 bases aligning to TRBD2. The CDR3 is 18 residues long. With 5 bases clipped from V and 5 bases from J, the junction kept 15 bases outside the gene matches. Per the germline V gene, CDR1 is SGHVS and CDR2 is FNYEAQ. CDR3 coding DNA: TGTGCCAGCAGCCCCGGACTAGCGGGAGATCAAAGCAGCCACGAGCAGTACTTC. Protein product: CASSPGLAGDQSSHEQYF.

This sequence joins TRBV27 and TRBJ2-3, with 9 positions matching TRBD2. Germline-derived CDR1 and CDR2 are MNHEY and SMNVEV (reference sequence). J was trimmed by 10 bases and V by 2 bases; bases with no gene match: 7. CDR3 length: 14 amino acids. The CDR3 bases are TGTGCCAGCAGTTTAGGGACTAGCCCCAGTGCGCAGTATTTT. This encodes CASSLGTSPSAQYF.

V usage is TRBV15 and J usage is TRBJ1-1; the D gene is possibly TRBD1 (5 bases). Germline CDR1 reads LNHNV; CDR2 reads YYDKDF (reference sequence). Trimming pared 2 bases from V and 5 bases from J, leaving 15 bases between. The CDR3 sequence is 15 residues long. CDR3 sequence: CATSRTQGRGTEAFF. CDR3 sequence (DNA): TGTGCCACCAGCAGAACGCAGGGAAGGGGAACTGAAGCTTTCTTT.

The chain is built from TRBV30 and TRBJ1-2; D is unclear. V was trimmed by 0 bases and J by 2 bases, leaving 7 bases between them. CDR1 is GTSNPN and CDR2 is SVGIG in the germline V gene (reference sequence). The CDR3 sequence is 13 residues long. CDR3 in amino acids: CAWSVKQNYGYTF. The CDR3 DNA reads as TGTGCCTGGAGTGTAAAACAGAACTATGGCTACACCTTC.

The J gene is TRBJ2-7, the V gene TRBV7-8; TRBD1 is a possible D gene (5 bases). The V and J ends lost 6 bases and 0 bases respectively, with 9 bases between them. The CDR3 loop spans 13 amino acids. Germline CDR1 is SGHVS and CDR2 is FQNEAQ. CDR3 in amino acids: CASRSTDSYEQYF. The CDR3 nucleotides are TGTGCCAGCAGATCGACAGACTCCTACGAGCAGTACTTC.